This TCR beta chain originates from a study of blood T cell repertoires in COVID-19. Profiled with immunoSEQ multiplex PCR; TCRdb holds only in-frame clones, not every one. This sample has around 380,000 clones, with over 75% found just once. The sequencing sample was made of PBMCs or T cells enriched from blood (not recorded which). This receptor was obtained from a man aged 25 to 40 who had recovered from COVID-19.

In DNA form, the CDR3 reads TGTGCCAGCAGCGTAACCCGACTAGCGGGGGGGCCGTCTGGGGCCAACGTCCTGACTTTC. Translation: CASSVTRLAGGPSGANVLTF. The chain carries TRBV9 and TRBJ2-6, with 14 bases that match TRBD2. Germline assignment: CDR1 SGDLS and CDR2 YYNGEE. The CDR3 has 20 residues. V was clipped by 1 base and J by 1 base; unmatched bases: 7.